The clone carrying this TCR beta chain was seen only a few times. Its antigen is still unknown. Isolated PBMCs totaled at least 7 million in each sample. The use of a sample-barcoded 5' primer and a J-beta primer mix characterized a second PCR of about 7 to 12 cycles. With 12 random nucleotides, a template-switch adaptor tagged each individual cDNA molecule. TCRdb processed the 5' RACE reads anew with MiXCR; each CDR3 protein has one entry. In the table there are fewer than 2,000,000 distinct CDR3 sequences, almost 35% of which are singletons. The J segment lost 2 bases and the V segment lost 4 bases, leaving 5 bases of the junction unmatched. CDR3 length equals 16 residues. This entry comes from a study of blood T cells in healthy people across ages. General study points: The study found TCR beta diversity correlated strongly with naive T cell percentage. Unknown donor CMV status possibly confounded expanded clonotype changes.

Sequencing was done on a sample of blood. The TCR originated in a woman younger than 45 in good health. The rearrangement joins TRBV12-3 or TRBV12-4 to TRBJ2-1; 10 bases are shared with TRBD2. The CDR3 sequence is CASSSSGSKTYNEQFF. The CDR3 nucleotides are TGTGCCAGCAGTTCTAGCGGGAGTAAGACCTACAATGAGCAGTTCTTC.